Shown below are 5 T cell receptor beta chains from a single sample sequenced in a study of blood T cell repertoires in COVID-19. Generated by immunoSEQ multiplex PCR, the TCRdb table keeps only in-frame clones and is missing some. The sample has over 250,000 clones, 80% to 90% seen once; the top ten hold approximately 11%. Input material: peripheral blood. The receptors stem from a woman between 70 and 85 years old with acute or convalescent COVID-19.

The genes are TRBV5-4 and TRBJ1-2; 8 bases match TRBD1. The CDR3 contains 13 residues. J lost 8 bases, V lost 4 bases, and 7 bases had no gene match. Germline values: CDR1 SGHNT, CDR2 YYREEE (reference sequence). The CDR3 DNA reads as TGTGCCAGCAGCCCTGACAGGGGAAGGGGCTACACCTTC. Protein product: CASSPDRGRGYTF.

CDR3 nucleotides: TGTGCCAACCATAGCCCCGGCGCTACAACGCGAGCTTTCTTT. Translated, it gives CANHSPGATTRAFF. The chain joins TRBV6-5 to TRBJ1-1, with D unresolved. Trimming cost V 10 bases and J 10 bases, with 25 bases left between them. The CDR3 consists of 14 residues. Per germline, CDR1 MNHEY and CDR2 SVGAGI.

This sequence joins TRBV11-2 and TRBJ1-4, with a possible D match to TRBD1 (5 bases). Germline-derived CDR1 and CDR2 are SGHAT and FQNNGV. Trimming pared 0 bases from V and 7 bases from J, leaving 15 bases between. The CDR3 consists of 16 residues. CDR3 residues: CASSLDPGTAFEKLFF. DNA of the CDR3: TGTGCCAGCAGCTTAGATCCCGGGACTGCGTTTGAAAAACTGTTTTTT.

This rearrangement joins TRBV12-3 or TRBV12-4 to TRBJ1-4; no firm D call. V was pared by 3 bases and J by 12 bases, with 8 bases between. This CDR3 is built from 11 residues. This CDR3 is CASSFIRELFF. The CDR3 DNA is TGTGCCAGCAGTTTTATCCGGGAACTGTTTTTT.

On this clone itself: The junction does not match germline at one end; this may be a read error. The chain is built from TRBV7-7 and TRBJ1-1; TRBD1 is a possible D gene (5 bases). The germline CDR1 and CDR2 sequences are SSHAT and FNYEAQ (reference sequence). The CDR3 has 16 residues. The CDR3 nucleotides are TGTGCTAGCAGCCCCCGCACAGGCCCCCGGAACACTGAAGCTTTCTTT. Encoded protein: CASSPRTGPRNTEAFF.